This T cell receptor (beta chain) derives from a study of blood T cell repertoires in COVID-19. On the study more broadly: The cDNA or gDNA used as material had been derived from T cells, B-cell-depleted T cells, or PBMCs.

Source study methods: Amplification from reference gene primers served as the basis for estimated nucleated cell counts. Using immunoSEQ multiplex PCR, the repertoire was profiled, and TCRdb retains in-frame clones only, with some absent. V and J calls and clone size follow that table, whereas D and trimming were derived from the DNA. The table records about 150,000 clones, 70% to 90% of them present only once. The receptor was derived from a woman aged 55-70 years with COVID-19, enrolled during active disease. Specimen: peripheral blood.

The chain's CDR3 is CASSRYPTNYGYTF. CDR3 in DNA: TGTGCCAGTAGCCGGTACCCCACTAACTATGGCTACACCTTC. V and J are TRBV19 and TRBJ1-2; D ambiguous. The V and J ends lost 6 bases and 0 bases respectively, with 11 bases between them. The CDR3 loop spans 14 amino acids. Germline V gene data show CDR1 as LNHDA and CDR2 as SQIVND (reference sequence). The variable domain in full, completed from reference TRBV19 and TRBJ1-2, reads DGGITQSPKYLFRKEGQNVTLSCEQNLNHDAMYWYRQDPGQGLRLIYYSQIVNDFQKGDIAEGYSVSREKKESFPLTVTSAQKNPTAFYLCASSRYPTNYGYTFGSGTRLTVV.